The 31 T cell receptor beta chains below come from one sample, sequenced in a study of PD-1 blockade in mismatch repair-deficient tumors (dated by TCRdb to about 2017). The library was obtained by the immunoSEQ multiplex PCR assay. Not all clones reach the TCRdb copy of this immuneACCESS table, which keeps in-frame sequences only. Checked studies attribute under half of the gap to unresolved V genes and leave the rest unexplained. For this sample the table gives around 68,000 clones, of which around 73% were detected only once. The ten largest account for nearly 5.5% of the sample. Sequenced here: peripheral blood, sampled 2 weeks after starting pembrolizumab. The receptor set was obtained from an adult with mismatch repair-deficient cancer.

The J gene is TRBJ1-1, the V gene TRBV11-2; the D is unclear. This CDR3 contains 14 residues. The V and J ends lost 3 bases and 1 base respectively, with 9 bases between them. Germline V CDR1 and CDR2: SGHAT, FQNNGV. The DNA of the CDR3 is TGTGCCAGCAGCTTTAATGGGAGGAACACTGAAGCTTTCTTT. Residues: CASSFNGRNTEAFF. The whole variable domain, remainder taken from reference TRBV11-2 and TRBJ1-1, is EAGVAQSPRYKIIEKRQSVAFWCNPISGHATLYWYQQILGQGPKLLIQFQNNGVVDDSQLPKDRFSAERLKGVDSTLKIQPAKLEDSAVYLCASSFNGRNTEAFFGQGTRLTVV.

This clone was recorded only once. This rearrangement joins TRBV18 to TRBJ2-2; no firm D call. Trimming shortened V by 3 bases and J by 6 bases, and 8 bases separated the two germline ends. CDR3 length: 13 residues. Germline V CDR1 and CDR2: KGHSH, LQKENI. The CDR3 DNA is TGTGCCAGCTCACCCGGAGTGGCCGGGGAGCTGTTTTTT. Protein sequence: CASSPGVAGELFF.

This chain links TRBV4-1 with TRBJ2-3; D is ambiguous. The CDR3 consists of 13 residues. The V gene lost 2 bases and the J gene lost 4 bases, with 7 bases spanning the gap. Germline CDR1 is MGHRA and CDR2 is YSYEKL. The CDR3 sequence is CASSQFSPDTQYF. The DNA for the CDR3 is TGCGCCAGCAGCCAATTTAGTCCAGATACGCAGTATTTT.

This chain links TRBV6-1 with TRBJ2-1, with 11 bases matching TRBD1. CDR3 length equals 16 residues. Trimming removed 2 bases from V and 7 bases from J; junction bases left unmatched: 7. CDR1 is MNHNS, CDR2 SASEGT, per germline. The CDR3 DNA reads TGTGCCAGCAGTGAACTTTCTGGGACAGGGGGAAATGAGCAGTTCTTC. It is translated as CASSELSGTGGNEQFF.

The chain joins TRBV4-1 to TRBJ2-3; no clear D. The V end was cut by 0 bases, the J end by 0 bases, with 10 bases between. The CDR3 consists of 16 residues. Germline lookup yields CDR1 MGHRA and CDR2 YSYEKL. The CDR3 DNA reads TGCGCCAGCAGCCAAGATAAGGGCAGTAGCACAGATACGCAGTATTTT. Amino acid sequence: CASSQDKGSSTDTQYF.

This clone was counted only a few times. The rearrangement links TRBV19 to TRBJ1-5, with D hard to call. Trimming stripped 6 bases from V and 2 bases from J, with 11 bases between. CDR3 size: 14 residues. Looked up from germline, CDR1 is LNHDA and CDR2 is SQIVND (reference sequence). The CDR3 is CASSGTSGNQPQHF. DNA of the CDR3: TGTGCCAGTAGCGGTACGTCGGGCAATCAGCCCCAGCATTTT.

This clone came up once. The rearrangement joins TRBV30 to TRBJ2-2; no clear D gene. V was pared by 3 bases and J by 7 bases, with 12 bases between. Germline loops: CDR1 GTSNPN, CDR2 SVGIG (reference sequence). This CDR3 has 13 residues. CDR3 coding DNA: TGTGCCTGGAGGCGACCAGCAGGCGGGGAGCTGTTTTTT. Translation gives CAWRRPAGGELFF.

This clone has only a few counts. The V and J genes are TRBV9 and TRBJ2-7; 10 bases agree with TRBD1. Trimming at V came to 0 bases and at J to 3 bases, leaving 6 bases not matched to a gene. The CDR3 is made up of 16 amino acids. Germline CDR1 SGDLS, CDR2 YYNGEE. The CDR3 coding sequence is TGTGCCAGCAGCGTAGCGGGACAGGGGCCGTTCTACGAGCAGTACTTC. Protein product: CASSVAGQGPFYEQYF.

The chain combines TRBV5-1 with TRBJ2-1; D is tentatively TRBD1 or TRBD2 (5 bases each). Germline lookup yields CDR1 SGHRS and CDR2 YFSETQ. Trimming took off 7 bases at V and 12 bases at J, with 23 bases between the two ends. This CDR3 has 14 amino acids. The CDR3 DNA follows: TGCGCCAGCTCCCCGGGGCAGGGTGGCGGTGGGCAGTTCTTC. It is translated as CASSPGQGGGGQFF. The full variable domain, with the rest looked up from reference TRBV5-1 and TRBJ2-1, is KAGVTQTPRYLIKTRGQQVTLSCSPISGHRSVSWYQQTPGQGLQFLFEYFSETQRNKGNFPGRFSGRQFSNSRSEMNVSTLELGDSALYLCASSPGQGGGGQFFGPGTRLTVL.

The V gene is TRBV19, the J gene TRBJ2-1; 8 bases are shared with TRBD2. The ends lost 0 bases at V and 8 bases at J; junction bases unmatched: 15. CDR3 size: 18 residues. Germline CDR1 and CDR2: LNHDA and SQIVND (reference sequence). The CDR3 DNA sequence: TGTGCCAGTAGTATAGATAGGGTCGGGGCTAGCGGGCAATATGAGCAGTTCTTC. Its translation: CASSIDRVGASGQYEQFF.

V usage is TRBV19 and J usage is TRBJ2-1; 9 bases align to TRBD2. CDR1 is LNHDA and CDR2 is SQIVND in the germline V gene (reference sequence). The trim removed 5 bases at V and 4 bases at J, leaving 6 bases unmatched. This CDR3 spans 15 amino acids. The CDR3 region has the DNA TGTGCCAGTAGTTTAGGGGCGGGAGGGTACAATGAGCAGTTCTTC. Its protein product is CASSLGAGGYNEQFF.

The chain couples TRBV6-1 to TRBJ2-5; 10 bases are shared with TRBD2. This CDR3 is 16 amino acids long. The V gene end was trimmed by 2 bases and the J gene end by 2 bases; junction bases not matched to a gene: 5. CDR1 and CDR2 (germline): MNHNS, SASEGT. In nucleotides, the CDR3 is TGTGCCAGCAGTGAATATGGGACTAGCGCGCAAGAGACCCAGTACTTC. It is translated as CASSEYGTSAQETQYF.

The gene calls are TRBV28 and TRBJ2-7, with unresolved D. Germline CDR1 and CDR2: MDHEN and SYDVKM. The CDR3 is 14 amino acids. Trimming removed 8 bases from V and 3 bases from J, with 17 bases in between. The CDR3 here is CASSSPAERYEQYF. The CDR3 coding sequence is TGTGCCAGCTCCTCCCCCGCGGAACGCTACGAGCAGTACTTC. Full variable domain (outside the CDR3, taken from reference TRBV28 and TRBJ2-7): DVKVTQSSRYLVKRTGEKVFLECVQDMDHENMFWYRQDPGLGLRLIYFSYDVKMKEKGDIPEGYSVSREKKERFSLILESASTNQTSMYLCASSSPAERYEQYFGPGTRLTVT.

The CDR3 nucleotides are TGTGCCAGCAGCCCGACGGGGGGGGGATCAGATACGCAGTATTTT. Protein product: CASSPTGGGSDTQYF. V usage is TRBV7-2 and J usage is TRBJ2-3; 8 bases are shared with TRBD2. The CDR3 runs 15 residues. V lost 5 bases and J lost 4; bases outside the gene matches: 8. CDR1 and CDR2 (germline): SGHTA, FQGNSA.

This rearrangement joins TRBV27 to TRBJ1-1, with D possibly being TRBD1 (6 bases). Per the germline V gene, CDR1 is MNHEY and CDR2 is SMNVEV (reference sequence). This CDR3 has 11 amino acids. V gave up 7 bases and J gave up 8 bases, with 11 bases separating them. In nucleotides, the CDR3 is TGTGCCAGCATCGAGGGGGTGGAAGCTTTCTTT. Protein product: CASIEGVEAFF.

This sequence joins TRBV6-6 and TRBJ1-1; D might be TRBD1 (6 bases). The CDR3 is made up of 12 amino acids. Trimming removed 10 bases at V and 4 bases at J, with 13 bases between. The germline V gene has CDR1 MNHNY and CDR2 SVGAGI (reference sequence). In nucleotides, the CDR3 is TGTGCCACCGCAGGGGTGGGCACTGAAGCTTTCTTT. Translated, it gives CATAGVGTEAFF.

The V call is TRBV5-5, the J call TRBJ1-1, with D uncertain. CDR1 and CDR2 (germline): SGHKS, YYEKEE (reference sequence). CDR3 size: 13 residues. The germline V and J ends were trimmed by 0 bases and 7 bases, with 10 bases remaining between them. The CDR3 region has the DNA TGTGCCAGCAGCTTGGACAAGAAGCGTGAAGCTTTCTTT. It is translated as CASSLDKKREAFF.

The genes are TRBV7-2 and TRBJ2-7, with 7 bases aligning to TRBD2. The CDR3 sequence is 15 residues long. The V segment lost 5 bases and the J segment 4 bases; nucleotides outside the gene matches: 11. Germline CDR1 reads SGHTA; CDR2 reads FQGNSA. The chain's CDR3 is CASSAASGGAYEQYF. The CDR3 bases are TGTGCCAGCAGCGCTGCTAGCGGAGGGGCGTACGAGCAGTACTTC. The variable domain in full, completed from reference TRBV7-2 and TRBJ2-7, reads GAGVSQSPSNKVTEKGKDVELRCDPISGHTALYWYRQSLGQGLEFLIYFQGNSAPDKSGLPSDRFSAERTGGSVSTLTIQRTQQEDSAVYLCASSAASGGAYEQYFGPGTRLTVT.

The chain is built from TRBV11-3 and TRBJ2-1; 10 positions agree with TRBD2. J gave up 3 bases and V 1 base, and 3 bases lay outside the gene matches. CDR1 and CDR2 from the germline V gene are SGHNT and YENEEA. This CDR3 comprises 16 residues. This chain's CDR3 is CASSLGLAGVYNEQFF. CDR3 nucleotide sequence: TGTGCCAGCAGCTTAGGGCTAGCGGGAGTCTACAATGAGCAGTTCTTC.

The J gene is TRBJ1-2, the V gene TRBV6-1, with D possibly being TRBD1 (6 bases). CDR1 is MNHNS, CDR2 SASEGT, per germline. There are 14 residues in the CDR3. Trimming left V 7 bases short and J 0 bases short, with 12 bases between. CDR3 bases: TGTGCCAGCACCGTAGACAGGACTAACTATGGCTACACCTTC. Its protein product is CASTVDRTNYGYTF.

This chain links TRBV5-4 with TRBJ2-1; D is uncertain. The CDR3 totals 12 residues. The V end was cut by 2 bases, the J end by 10 bases, with 10 bases between. Germline V gives CDR1 SGHNT, CDR2 YYREEE (reference sequence). CDR3: CASSFSWGEQFF. CDR3 sequence (DNA): TGTGCCAGCAGCTTTTCTTGGGGAGAGCAGTTCTTC.

V is TRBV6-6 and J is TRBJ2-7; 7 bases align to TRBD1. Germline loops: CDR1 MNHNY, CDR2 SVGAGI (reference sequence). Trimming removed 5 bases from V and 0 bases from J; junction bases left unmatched: 7. The CDR3 covers 15 residues. The CDR3 DNA is TGTGCCAGCAGTATCGGGACAGCGGCCTCCTACGAGCAGTACTTC. It yields the protein CASSIGTAASYEQYF.

In DNA, the CDR3 is TGTGCCAGCTCACCCGGGACTAGCGGGAGAACCGAGCAGTACTTC. Its translation is CASSPGTSGRTEQYF. This rearrangement joins TRBV18 to TRBJ2-7; 14 bases match TRBD2. Germline CDR1 KGHSH, CDR2 LQKENI. Unmatched junction bases numbered 4, after V lost 3 bases and J lost 6 bases. CDR3 size: 15 residues.

J is TRBJ2-3 and V is TRBV7-2; D is unresolved. V was trimmed by 2 bases and J by 6 bases, leaving 9 bases between them. The length of the CDR3 is 13 residues. The germline V gene has CDR1 SGHTA and CDR2 FQGNSA. CDR3 residues: CASSLWRQDTQYF. The DNA of the CDR3 is TGTGCCAGCAGCTTATGGCGGCAGGATACGCAGTATTTT.

The CDR3 loop reads CASRKELNQPQHF. Written as DNA, the CDR3 is TGTGCCAGCCGCAAAGAACTCAATCAGCCCCAGCATTTT. The chain joins TRBV27 to TRBJ1-5; no clear D gene. CDR3 length: 13 amino acids. The V and J ends lost 8 bases and 3 bases respectively, with 11 bases between them. CDR1 and CDR2 from the germline V gene are MNHEY and SMNVEV (reference sequence).

The chain carries TRBV14 and TRBJ2-1; 8 positions match TRBD2. The germline V gene encodes CDR1 SGHDN and CDR2 FVKESK. V was pared by 3 bases and J by 1 base, with 8 bases of the junction left unmatched. This CDR3 has 17 amino acids. The CDR3 DNA reads TGTGCCAGCAGCCATAGGCCCCGCGGGAGGTCCTACAATGAGCAGTTCTTC. This translates into CASSHRPRGRSYNEQFF.

The V and J genes are TRBV4-1 and TRBJ2-2; possibly TRBD2 for D (5 bases). V was pared by 0 bases and J by 6 bases, with 11 bases between. The CDR3 is made up of 15 amino acids. Germline V CDR1 and CDR2: MGHRA, YSYEKL. This CDR3 reads CASSQERTPAGELFF. CDR3 in DNA: TGCGCCAGCAGCCAAGAAAGGACTCCGGCCGGGGAGCTGTTTTTT.

The chain combines TRBV12-1 with TRBJ2-3; the table gives TRBD2 as D, unverified against the DNA. TRBV12-1 is marked as a pseudogene. This CDR3 spans 18 amino acids. The CDR3 nucleotides read TGTGCCAGCAGCTTTGGGCTAGCGGAAAAATACCGCACAGATACGCAGTATTTT. This translates into CASSFGLAEKYRTDTQYF.

The J gene is TRBJ1-5, the V gene TRBV18, with D perhaps TRBD1 (5 bases). V lost 2 bases and J lost 2, with 13 bases in between. CDR1 is KGHSH, CDR2 LQKENI, per germline. The CDR3 has 16 amino acids. CDR3 sequence: CASSPEIRGGNQPQHF. Written as DNA, the CDR3 is TGTGCCAGCTCACCAGAAATTAGGGGAGGCAATCAGCCCCAGCATTTT.

The chain combines TRBV30 with TRBJ1-2; the D gene is possibly TRBD1 (6 bases). V lost 5 bases and J 8 bases, leaving 12 bases between the germline ends. CDR1 is GTSNPN, CDR2 SVGIG, per germline (reference sequence). This CDR3 region has 11 residues. The CDR3 loop reads CAWGGPSGYTF. As DNA, the CDR3 is TGTGCCTGGGGGGGGCCCTCGGGCTACACCTTC. Full variable domain (outside the CDR3, taken from reference TRBV30 and TRBJ1-2): SQTIHQWPATLVQPVGSPLSLECTVEGTSNPNLYWYRQAAGRGLQLLFYSVGIGQISSEVPQNLSASRPQDRQFILSSKKLLLSDSGFYLCAWGGPSGYTFGSGTRLTVV.

The genes are TRBV6-5 and TRBJ1-1; 8 bases line up with TRBD1. The V gene's germline CDR1 is MNHEY and CDR2 SVGAGI. J lost 4 bases, V lost 2 bases, and 3 bases had no gene match. This CDR3 is built from 14 residues. The CDR3 region is CASSYGRGLTEAFF. CDR3 in DNA: TGTGCCAGCAGTTACGGCAGGGGGCTCACTGAAGCTTTCTTT.